The clone carrying this TCR beta chain has a handful of counts. No antigen is known for it. Germline loops: CDR1 SNHLY, CDR2 FYNNEI. With 4 bases clipped from V and 5 bases from J, the junction kept 3 bases outside the gene matches. The CDR3 is 14 residues long. This specimen comes from a study of blood T cells in healthy people across ages. Study overall: Per two T cells, template switching captured roughly one barcoded beta molecule. General study points: Older individuals had lower TCR beta diversity per million T cells (the decline was roughly linear).

With a J-beta primer mix and a sample-barcoded 5' primer, a second PCR ran 7 to 11 cycles. The template-switch adaptor was a 5' adaptor with 12 random nucleotides. It tagged each cDNA molecule. TCRdb fed the 5' RACE reads into MiXCR, producing one record per CDR3 protein. The data contain around 800,000 distinct CDR3 sequences, 40% to 65% of them singletons. Peripheral blood samples of roughly 9.8 milliliters were drawn from each donor. The TCR originated in a man aged 80 or over in good health. V usage is TRBV2 and J usage is TRBJ2-7; 12 bases match TRBD2. The sample taken for sequencing was blood. CDR3 in DNA: TGTGCCAGCAGTGGGACTAGCGGGAACGACGAGCAGTACTTC. Protein sequence: CASSGTSGNDEQYF.